The sequence of this T cell receptor beta chain was determined in a study of T cells in Graves' hyperthyroidism and ophthalmopathy. Germline-derived CDR1 and CDR2 are LGHDT and YNNKEL (reference sequence). The V end was cut by 4 bases, the J end by 8 bases, with 18 bases between. The CDR3 is 15 residues long. This clonotype was seen a handful of times. Researchers amplified the TCR beta CDR3 regions from RNA transcripts. During a first-round RT-PCR of the TCR CDR3, the HTBI primer set was used. TCRdb redid the calling of the multiplex PCR reads with MiXCR, one entry per CDR3 protein. The table records a few hundred thousand distinct CDR3 sequences, roughly an eighth of them present only once.

V usage is TRBV3-1 and J usage is TRBJ2-4; maybe TRBD2 (6 bases). The sequenced material came from blood. The clonotype originates from a woman aged 18-35 years with Graves' hyperthyroidism. The CDR3 DNA reads TGTGCCAGCAGCCTCCTGGGGGAGCGGGCGGACATTCAGTACTTC. Amino acids: CASSLLGERADIQYF.